Each of the 20 T cell receptor beta chains below was sequenced from the same sample in a study of T-cell memory formation after mild COVID-19. TCRdb reprocessed the 5' RACE reads with MiXCR, giving one entry per CDR3 protein. The sample yields roughly 450,000 distinct CDR3 sequences, 15% to 20% seen once. The source material was PBMCs or a T cell subset sorted from them (not recorded which). Receptors were obtained from an adult woman who had mild COVID-19 (a few samples of this study predate the infection). Cell type and time point are not known.

This clonotype has just a few counts. The chain has TRBV6-9 and TRBJ1-5; TRBD1 is a possible D gene (5 bases). The CDR3 is made up of 17 amino acids. Trimming took 5 bases from V and 5 from J, leaving 22 bases between them. CDR1 is MNHGY and CDR2 is SVAAGI in the germline V gene. The CDR3 bases are TGTGCCAGCAGTGAGAAGGGGAGGGGCCCGAGGGATCAGCCCCAGCATTTT. Its translation is CASSEKGRGPRDQPQHF.

This clonotype was picked up a small number of times. The rearrangement links TRBV6-5 to TRBJ1-1, with a tentative D call TRBD1 (6 bases). The CDR3 spans 15 residues. Trimming took off 8 bases at V and 5 bases at J, with 21 bases between the two ends. CDR1 is MNHEY, CDR2 SVGAGI, per germline. As DNA, the CDR3 is TGTGCCAGCGTCCGGGAAACAGGGCTGGGGACTGAAGCTTTCTTT. Amino acids: CASVRETGLGTEAFF.

V and J are TRBV25-1 and TRBJ2-7; a weak D match, TRBD2 (6 bases). The V gene lost 3 bases and the J gene lost 5 bases, with 17 bases spanning the gap. Per the germline V gene, CDR1 is MGHDK and CDR2 is SYGVNS. The CDR3 is 15 amino acids. DNA of the CDR3: TGTGCCAGCAGTGACCCGGGACCGGCGGGGAACGAGCAGTACTTC. Protein sequence: CASSDPGPAGNEQYF.

This clonotype was detected a few times. This sequence joins TRBV6-9 and TRBJ1-1; a possible D gene is TRBD1 (5 bases). The CDR3 extends over 18 amino acids. V lost 7 bases to trimming and J lost 0 bases, with 24 bases between them. Germline CDR1 MNHGY, CDR2 SVAAGI. CDR3: CASTIKEGSGQVNTEAFF. The CDR3 bases are TGTGCCAGCACAATAAAGGAGGGGTCAGGGCAGGTGAACACTGAAGCTTTCTTT.

The genes are TRBV27 and TRBJ1-2; D uncertain. The V end was cut by 2 bases, the J end by 6 bases, with 10 bases between. CDR1 and CDR2 from the germline V gene are MNHEY and SMNVEV (reference sequence). This CDR3 is 13 amino acids long. The DNA for the CDR3 is TGTGCCAGCAGTTTAGGGGTTGGGGATGGCTACACCTTC. This gives the protein CASSLGVGDGYTF.

The gene calls are TRBV4-3 and TRBJ2-2; no reliable D call. Germline V gene data show CDR1 as LGHNA and CDR2 as YSLEER. With 1 base removed from V and 1 base from J, the gap between germline ends came to 10 bases. This CDR3 is built from 16 residues. The CDR3 DNA follows: TGCGCCAGCAGCCAAGTAATCCGGCGGAACACCGGGGAGCTGTTTTTT. Residues: CASSQVIRRNTGELFF.

V gene TRBV27 combines with J gene TRBJ2-1, with D uncertain. The CDR3 spans 14 residues. Trimming took 7 bases from V and 6 from J, leaving 16 bases between them. Germline V gene sequence: CDR1 MNHEY, CDR2 SMNVEV (reference sequence). CDR3 nucleotides: TGTGCCAGCAATCCCTCACCGTGGGGCAATGAGCAGTTCTTC. Its translation is CASNPSPWGNEQFF.

This chain links TRBV29-1 with TRBJ1-1; tentatively, D is TRBD1 (6 bases). The CDR3 extends over 14 amino acids. V shed 0 bases and J shed 1 base, with 9 bases lying between them. CDR1 and CDR2 (germline): SQVTM, ANQGSEA. CDR3 sequence (DNA): TGCAGCGTTGAAGACGGACAGTCGAACACTGAAGCTTTCTTT. Its translation is CSVEDGQSNTEAFF.

This clonotype was seen a handful of times. This chain joins TRBV12-3 or TRBV12-4 and TRBJ2-7, with 8 bases aligning to TRBD1. This CDR3 is 13 amino acids long. J lost 5 bases, V lost 7 bases, and 7 bases had no gene match. The DNA of the CDR3 is TGTGCCAGCAAAACAGGGGGGCTAAACGAGCAGTACTTC. Translating gives CASKTGGLNEQYF.

The count of this clonotype is one. The rearrangement uses TRBV28 and TRBJ1-2; D is possibly TRBD1 (6 bases). In germline, CDR1 is MDHEN, CDR2 SYDVKM. Trimming took off 10 bases at V and 6 bases at J, with 15 bases between the two ends. This CDR3 comprises 12 residues. The CDR3 nucleotides are TGTGCCACCCAGAGCGGGGGGCATGGCTACACCTTC. Protein: CATQSGGHGYTF.

This clonotype showed up just a few times. The chain carries TRBV12-3 or TRBV12-4 and TRBJ2-7; D is possibly TRBD2 (6 bases). CDR3 size: 15 residues. V lost 5 bases and J lost 2, with 16 bases in between. CDR3 sequence (DNA): TGTGCCAGCAGTGGGGTGGCGCGGGGACCCTACGAGCAGTACTTC. It codes for CASSGVARGPYEQYF.

In this sample, this clonotype turned up a few times. This chain links TRBV5-1 with TRBJ2-1; 11 nucleotides line up with TRBD2. The germline gives CDR1 SGHRS, CDR2 YFSETQ. V trimming: 3 bases; J trimming: 5 bases; junction bases outside the gene matches: 10. The CDR3 is made up of 17 amino acids. CDR3 amino acids: CASSSTPGLAEHNEQFF. The CDR3 nucleotides are TGCGCCAGCAGCTCAACGCCGGGACTAGCGGAACACAATGAGCAGTTCTTC.

This clonotype was recorded a few times. V is TRBV7-9 and J is TRBJ1-6; possible D gene TRBD1, 6 bases. Germline CDR1 SEHNR, CDR2 FQNEAQ (reference sequence). The CDR3 totals 15 residues. V was cut by 3 bases and J by 7 bases, with 13 bases left in between. CDR3 in amino acids: CASSFAGGKNSPLHF. Written as DNA, the CDR3 is TGTGCCAGCAGCTTCGCCGGGGGCAAGAATTCACCCCTCCACTTT. Looking up the rest from reference TRBV7-9 and TRBJ1-6 gives the full variable domain: DTGVSQNPRHKITKRGQNVTFRCDPISEHNRLYWYRQTLGQGPEFLTYFQNEAQLEKSRLLSDRFSAERPKGSFSTLEIQRTEQGDSAMYLCASSFAGGKNSPLHFGNGTRLTVT.

This clonotype was detected a few times. V and J are TRBV3-1 and TRBJ2-2; no reliable D call. Looked up from germline, CDR1 is LGHDT and CDR2 is YNNKEL (reference sequence). The CDR3 contains 12 residues. Trimming took 1 base from V and 6 from J, leaving 3 bases between them. DNA for the CDR3: TGTGCCAGCAGCCAAGTCCCCGGGGAGCTGTTTTTT. It yields the protein CASSQVPGELFF.

This sequence joins TRBV5-1 and TRBJ1-2; D is unclear. The ends were cut back, 5 bases at V and 3 bases at J, with 14 bases in the middle. CDR1 is SGHRS, CDR2 YFSETQ, per germline. This CDR3 has 14 residues. The DNA for the CDR3 is TGCGCCAGCAGATTCGTGGCGGGAGACTATGGCTACACCTTC. This translates into CASRFVAGDYGYTF.

This clonotype was counted a few times. The V and J genes are TRBV7-6 and TRBJ1-4, with unresolved D. Germline loops: CDR1 SGHVS, CDR2 FNYEAQ. This CDR3 spans 17 amino acids. V was clipped by 5 bases and J by 5 bases, with 21 bases between them. In nucleotides, the CDR3 is TGTGCCAGCAGCCCTACCGTACCTCTGCGTCTAAATGAAAAACTGTTTTTT. Translating gives CASSPTVPLRLNEKLFF.

The chain carries TRBV3-1 and TRBJ2-6; a possible D gene is TRBD1 (6 bases). Germline V gene sequence: CDR1 LGHDT, CDR2 YNNKEL (reference sequence). This CDR3 has 15 residues. V dropped 8 bases and J dropped 1 base, with 12 bases sitting between them. CDR3 region: CASGLTGSGANVLTF. For the CDR3, the DNA is TGTGCCAGCGGACTTACAGGGTCTGGGGCCAACGTCCTGACTTTC.

This clonotype was counted only a few times. The V call is TRBV7-9, the J call TRBJ1-2; D remains unclear. The germline gives CDR1 SEHNR, CDR2 FQNEAQ (reference sequence). This CDR3 is 13 amino acids long. Trimming removed 8 bases at V and 3 bases at J, with 13 bases between. The CDR3 DNA reads TGTGCCAGCGTGGGTTCGTGGTACTATGGCTACACCTTC. This translates into CASVGSWYYGYTF.

The gene calls are TRBV5-1 and TRBJ2-5; no clear D gene. The CDR3 runs 15 residues. Germline V gene sequence: CDR1 SGHRS, CDR2 YFSETQ. V was pared by 1 base and J by 0 bases, with 10 bases between. CDR3 sequence (DNA): TGCGCCAGCAGCTTGTTGACCCCTTACCAAGAGACCCAGTACTTC. Translation gives CASSLLTPYQETQYF. The whole variable domain, filled in from reference TRBV5-1 and TRBJ2-5, reads KAGVTQTPRYLIKTRGQQVTLSCSPISGHRSVSWYQQTPGQGLQFLFEYFSETQRNKGNFPGRFSGRQFSNSRSEMNVSTLELGDSALYLCASSLLTPYQETQYFGPGTRLLVL.

V and J are TRBV12-3 or TRBV12-4 and TRBJ1-5; 7 nucleotides line up with TRBD1. With 5 bases clipped from V and 4 bases from J, the junction kept 8 bases outside the gene matches. The CDR3 has 15 residues. The DNA for the CDR3 is TGTGCCAGCAGTCCAGCGACAGGGCGGAATCAGCCCCAGCATTTT. It codes for CASSPATGRNQPQHF.